Reported below is one T cell receptor (beta chain). Patients from Seattle were sampled longitudinally, starting during active infection. Per germline, CDR1 MGHDK and CDR2 SYGVNS. V lost 3 bases to trimming and J lost 1 base, with 12 bases between them. The CDR3 consists of 15 residues. Study processing details: The assay estimated nucleated cells by amplifying reference gene primers. Produced via immunoSEQ multiplex PCR; TCRdb's table is partial and in-frame only. V and J calls and clone size are those listed in that table; D and trimming were worked out from the DNA. The sample carries roughly 200,000 clones, over 65% recorded once. This sample is drawn from a study of blood T cell repertoires in COVID-19.

V is TRBV25-1 and J is TRBJ2-5; tentatively, D is TRBD1 (6 bases). This TCR derives from a person aged 70 to 85 with COVID-19, enrolled during active disease. The sample taken for sequencing was peripheral blood. The CDR3 nucleotides read TGTGCCAGCAGTGACCGCCGGGACATCCAAGAGACCCAGTACTTC. It yields the protein CASSDRRDIQETQYF. The full variable domain, with the rest looked up from reference TRBV25-1 and TRBJ2-5, is EADIYQTPRYLVIGTGKKITLECSQTMGHDKMYWYQQDPGMELHLIHYSYGVNSTEKGDLSSESTVSRIRTEHFPLTLESARPSHTSQYLCASSDRRDIQETQYFGPGTRLLVL.